Below are 9 T cell receptor beta chains sequenced from a single sample in a study of cytomegalovirus exposure and HLA in healthy donors (dated by TCRdb to the late 2010s). The library was obtained by the immunoSEQ multiplex PCR assay. For the multiplex PCR, a mixture combining 60 forward primers for TCR Vbeta segments and 13 reverse primers for TCR Jbeta segments was used. Held by TCRdb, this immuneACCESS table contains in-frame sequences only and omits some clones. Under half of the omission traces to an unresolved V gene where checked; the cause of the rest is unknown. Present in this sample are around 200,000 clones, under 80% of which were seen just once. Together, the top ten hold 0.2% to 0.25% of the sample. The sample taken for sequencing was PBMCs. The receptors here all came from a girl aged 2-10 years in good health and CMV-seronegative.

As for this clone: One junction end does not reproduce the germline sequence, and a read error may be involved. V and J are TRBV7-2 and TRBJ2-1; 7 bases map to TRBD2. This CDR3 is built from 16 residues. Per the germline V gene, CDR1 is SGHTA and CDR2 is FQGNSA. Written as DNA, the CDR3 is TGTGCCAGCAGCTTAGTTTTCAGCGGGGACTACAATGAACAGTTCTTC. This sequence encodes CASSLVFSGDYNEQFF.

The gene calls are TRBV2 and TRBJ2-5, with 15 nucleotides matching TRBD2. This CDR3 comprises 15 residues. The V gene's germline CDR1 is SNHLY and CDR2 FYNNEI. J was trimmed by 4 bases and V by 8 bases; bases with no gene match: 5. The CDR3 DNA sequence: TGTGCCAGCTCGAGGACTAGCGGGGGGGGAGAGACCCAGTACTTC. Protein sequence: CASSRTSGGGETQYF. Full variable domain (missing parts from reference TRBV2 and TRBJ2-5): EPEVTQTPSHQVTQMGQEVILRCVPISNHLYFYWYRQILGQKVEFLVSFYNNEISEKSEIFDDQFSVERPDGSNFTLKIRSTKLEDSAMYFCASSRTSGGGETQYFGPGTRLLVL.

On this clone: A junction end diverges from the germline sequence, so it may reflect a read error. Other DNA sequences in the same sample also yield this CDR3. The J gene is TRBJ2-7, the V gene TRBV30; D may be TRBD2 (6 bases). Germline V gene lookup returns CDR1 GTSNPN and CDR2 SVGIG (reference sequence). The CDR3 length is 17 residues. CDR3 in amino acids: CAWSRQVPTFGTREQYF. CDR3 in DNA: TGCGCCTGGAGTCGGCAGGTACCGACGTTCGGGACTCGGGAGCAGTACTTC.

This clone was seen a handful of times. This chain uses TRBV18 with TRBJ2-7, with TRBD1 as a possible D gene (5 bases). This CDR3 spans 13 amino acids. V shed 6 bases and J shed 1 base, with 10 bases lying between them. Germline CDR1 reads KGHSH; CDR2 reads LQKENI. The CDR3 here is CASSLDRSYEQYF. The CDR3 region has the DNA TGTGCCAGCTCCCTAGACAGATCCTACGAGCAGTACTTC.

This chain links TRBV30 with TRBJ1-1; D is undetermined. The CDR3 runs 13 residues. With 4 bases removed from V and 2 bases from J, the gap between germline ends came to 11 bases. CDR1 and CDR2 from the germline V gene are GTSNPN and SVGIG (reference sequence). CDR3 DNA: TGTGCCTGGACCCCCCGAGCAAACACTGAAGCTTTCTTT. Amino acids: CAWTPRANTEAFF.

This chain joins TRBV19 and TRBJ2-1, with 8 bases that match TRBD2. The CDR3 runs to 17 residues. J gave up 7 bases and V 4 bases, and 15 bases lay outside the gene matches. Germline loops: CDR1 LNHDA, CDR2 SQIVND (reference sequence). This CDR3 is CASSTPMIAGLSNEQFF. The CDR3 DNA sequence: TGTGCCAGTAGTACCCCTATGATAGCGGGGCTAAGTAATGAGCAGTTCTTC.

This chain joins TRBV4-1 and TRBJ2-1; D is possibly TRBD2 (6 bases). CDR1 MGHRA and CDR2 YSYEKL come from the germline V gene. The length of the CDR3 is 15 residues. Trimming removed 3 bases from V and 6 bases from J, with 15 bases in between. The CDR3 here is CASSQVQGGGNEQFF. The CDR3 nucleotides are TGCGCCAGCAGCCAGGTCCAGGGAGGAGGCAATGAGCAGTTCTTC.

The rearrangement uses TRBV10-3 and TRBJ1-2, with D possibly being TRBD1 (5 bases). The V gene lost 0 bases and the J gene lost 8 bases, with 16 bases spanning the gap. Germline assignment: CDR1 ENHRY and CDR2 SYGVKD. The CDR3 has 15 residues. In DNA form, the CDR3 reads TGTGCCATCAGTGAGTCGATGGGGCAGGGATGGGGCTACACCTTC. Translation gives CAISESMGQGWGYTF.

V gene TRBV10-3 combines with J gene TRBJ2-5; D ambiguous. The length of the CDR3 is 13 residues. Per germline, CDR1 ENHRY and CDR2 SYGVKD. V was shortened by 8 bases and J by 0 bases, with 10 bases between the two germline ends. The CDR3: CAIGAGYQETQYF. CDR3 sequence (DNA): TGTGCCATCGGTGCCGGGTACCAAGAGACCCAGTACTTC.